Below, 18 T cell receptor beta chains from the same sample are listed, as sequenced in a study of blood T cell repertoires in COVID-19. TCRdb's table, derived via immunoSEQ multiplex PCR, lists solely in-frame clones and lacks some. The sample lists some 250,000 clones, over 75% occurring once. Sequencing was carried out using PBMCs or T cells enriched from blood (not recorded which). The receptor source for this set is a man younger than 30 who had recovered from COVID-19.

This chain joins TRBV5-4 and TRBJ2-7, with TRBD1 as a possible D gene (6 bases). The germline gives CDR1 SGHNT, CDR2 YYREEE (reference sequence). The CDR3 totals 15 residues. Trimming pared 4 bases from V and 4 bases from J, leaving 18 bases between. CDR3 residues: CASSQGQLSTYEQYF. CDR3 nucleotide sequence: TGTGCCAGCAGCCAAGGACAGCTGAGTACTTACGAGCAGTACTTC.

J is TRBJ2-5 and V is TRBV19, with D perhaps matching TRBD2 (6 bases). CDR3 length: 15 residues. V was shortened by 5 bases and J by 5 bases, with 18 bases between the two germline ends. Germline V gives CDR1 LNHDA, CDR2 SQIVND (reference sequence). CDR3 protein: CASSPTGTAFETQYF. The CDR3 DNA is TGTGCCAGTAGTCCAACCGGGACTGCATTTGAGACCCAGTACTTC.

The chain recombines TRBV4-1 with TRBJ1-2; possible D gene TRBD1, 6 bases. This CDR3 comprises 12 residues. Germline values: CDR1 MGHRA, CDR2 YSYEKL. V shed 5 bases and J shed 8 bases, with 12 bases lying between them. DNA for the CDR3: TGCGCCAGCAGCTCACAGGGTTACGGCTACACCTTC. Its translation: CASSSQGYGYTF.

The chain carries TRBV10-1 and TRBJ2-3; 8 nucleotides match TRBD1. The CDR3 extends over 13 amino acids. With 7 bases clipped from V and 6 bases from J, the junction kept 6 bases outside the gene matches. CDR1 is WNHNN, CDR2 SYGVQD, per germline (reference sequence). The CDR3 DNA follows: TGCGCCAGCAAAGGACAGGGTGGGGATACGCAGTATTTT. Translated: CASKGQGGDTQYF.

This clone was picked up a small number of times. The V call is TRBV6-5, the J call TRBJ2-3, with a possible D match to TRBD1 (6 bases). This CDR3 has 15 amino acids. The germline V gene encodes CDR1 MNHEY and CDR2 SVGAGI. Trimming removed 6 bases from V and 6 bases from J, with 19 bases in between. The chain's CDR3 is CASRRTVKGVDTQYF. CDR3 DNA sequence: TGTGCCAGCAGAAGGACCGTAAAGGGGGTGGATACGCAGTATTTT.

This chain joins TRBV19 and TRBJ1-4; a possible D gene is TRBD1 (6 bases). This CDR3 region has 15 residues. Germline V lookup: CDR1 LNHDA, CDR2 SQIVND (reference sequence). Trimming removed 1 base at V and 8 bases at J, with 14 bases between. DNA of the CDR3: TGTGCCAGTAGTATAGGCCGGGGGGCAGGAGAAAAACTGTTTTTT. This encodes CASSIGRGAGEKLFF.

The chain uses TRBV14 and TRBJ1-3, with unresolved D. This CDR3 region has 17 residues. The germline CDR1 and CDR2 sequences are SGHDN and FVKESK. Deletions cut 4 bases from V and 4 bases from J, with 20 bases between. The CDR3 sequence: CASSLPKELVRGNTIYF. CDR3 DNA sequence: TGTGCCAGCAGCCTCCCCAAAGAACTCGTTCGCGGAAACACCATATATTTT.

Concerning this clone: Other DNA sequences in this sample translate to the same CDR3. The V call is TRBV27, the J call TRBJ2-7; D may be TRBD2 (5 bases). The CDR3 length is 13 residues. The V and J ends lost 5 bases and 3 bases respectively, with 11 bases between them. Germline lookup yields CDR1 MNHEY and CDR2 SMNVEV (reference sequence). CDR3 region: CASSLTSSYEQYF. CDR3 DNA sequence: TGTGCCAGCAGTCTAACTAGTAGCTACGAGCAGTACTTC.

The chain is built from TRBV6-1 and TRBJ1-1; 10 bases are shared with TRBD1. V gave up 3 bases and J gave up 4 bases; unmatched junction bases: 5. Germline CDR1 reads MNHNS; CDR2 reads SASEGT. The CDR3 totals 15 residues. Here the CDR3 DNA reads TGTGCCAGCAGTGACCGGACAGGGGGGGTCACTGAAGCTTTCTTT. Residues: CASSDRTGGVTEAFF.

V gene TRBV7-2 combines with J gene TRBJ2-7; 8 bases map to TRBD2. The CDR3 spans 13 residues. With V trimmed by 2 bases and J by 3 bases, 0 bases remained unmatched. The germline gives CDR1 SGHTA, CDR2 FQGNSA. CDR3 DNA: TGTGCCAGCAGCTTAACTAGCGGCTACGAGCAGTACTTC. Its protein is CASSLTSGYEQYF.

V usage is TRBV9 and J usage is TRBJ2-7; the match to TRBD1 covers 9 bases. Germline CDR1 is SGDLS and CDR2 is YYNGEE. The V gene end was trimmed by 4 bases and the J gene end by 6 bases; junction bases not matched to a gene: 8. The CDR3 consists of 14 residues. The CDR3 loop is CASSSRQGGGEQYF. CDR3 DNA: TGTGCCAGCAGCTCGCGACAGGGGGGCGGCGAGCAGTACTTC.

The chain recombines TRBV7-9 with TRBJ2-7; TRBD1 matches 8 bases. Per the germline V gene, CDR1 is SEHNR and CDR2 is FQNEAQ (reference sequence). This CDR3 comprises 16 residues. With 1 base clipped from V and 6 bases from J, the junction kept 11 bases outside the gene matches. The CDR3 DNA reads TGTGCCAGCAGCTTAGTTTCGTCCCAGGGGGCCGCCGAGCAGTACTTC. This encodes CASSLVSSQGAAEQYF.

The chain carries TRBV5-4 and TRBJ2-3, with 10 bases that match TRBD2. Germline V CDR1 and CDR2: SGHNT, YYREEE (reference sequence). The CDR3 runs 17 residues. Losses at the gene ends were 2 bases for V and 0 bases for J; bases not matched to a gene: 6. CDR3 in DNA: TGTGCCAGCAGCTTAGCGGGGGGGCCCTTTAGCACAGATACGCAGTATTTT. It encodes CASSLAGGPFSTDTQYF.

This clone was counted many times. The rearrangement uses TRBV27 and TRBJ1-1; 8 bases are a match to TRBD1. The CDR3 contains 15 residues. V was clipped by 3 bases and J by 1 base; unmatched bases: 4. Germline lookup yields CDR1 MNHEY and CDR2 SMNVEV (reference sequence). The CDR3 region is CASSLGTGWNTEAFF. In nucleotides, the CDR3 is TGTGCCAGCAGTTTGGGGACAGGATGGAACACTGAAGCTTTCTTT.

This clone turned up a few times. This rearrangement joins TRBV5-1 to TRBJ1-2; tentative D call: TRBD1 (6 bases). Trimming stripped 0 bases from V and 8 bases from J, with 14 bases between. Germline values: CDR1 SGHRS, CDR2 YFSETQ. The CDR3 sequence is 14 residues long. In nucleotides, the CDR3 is TGCGCCAGCAGCTTGGGACTGGGGGCGGAAGGCTACACCTTC. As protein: CASSLGLGAEGYTF. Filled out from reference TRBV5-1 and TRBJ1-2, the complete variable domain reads KAGVTQTPRYLIKTRGQQVTLSCSPISGHRSVSWYQQTPGQGLQFLFEYFSETQRNKGNFPGRFSGRQFSNSRSEMNVSTLELGDSALYLCASSLGLGAEGYTFGSGTRLTVV.

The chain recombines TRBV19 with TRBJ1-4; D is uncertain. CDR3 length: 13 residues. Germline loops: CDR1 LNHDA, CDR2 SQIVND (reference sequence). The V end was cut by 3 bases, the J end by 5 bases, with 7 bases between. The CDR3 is CASSIGGNEKLFF. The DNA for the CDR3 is TGTGCCAGTAGTATCGGAGGGAATGAAAAACTGTTTTTT.

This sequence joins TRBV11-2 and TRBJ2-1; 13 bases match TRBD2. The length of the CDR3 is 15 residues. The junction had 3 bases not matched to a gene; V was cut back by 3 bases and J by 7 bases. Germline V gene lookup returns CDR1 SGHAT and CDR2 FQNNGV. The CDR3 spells CASSLGLAGLNEQFF. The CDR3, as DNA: TGTGCCAGCAGCTTGGGACTAGCGGGGCTTAATGAGCAGTTCTTC.

CDR3 DNA sequence: TGTGCCAGCAGCAATGGAGGAGGGGCTGACACTGAAGCTTTCTTT. Translating it yields CASSNGGGADTEAFF. V and J are TRBV21-1 and TRBJ1-1. TRBV21-1 is a recognized pseudogene. CDR3 length: 15 amino acids.